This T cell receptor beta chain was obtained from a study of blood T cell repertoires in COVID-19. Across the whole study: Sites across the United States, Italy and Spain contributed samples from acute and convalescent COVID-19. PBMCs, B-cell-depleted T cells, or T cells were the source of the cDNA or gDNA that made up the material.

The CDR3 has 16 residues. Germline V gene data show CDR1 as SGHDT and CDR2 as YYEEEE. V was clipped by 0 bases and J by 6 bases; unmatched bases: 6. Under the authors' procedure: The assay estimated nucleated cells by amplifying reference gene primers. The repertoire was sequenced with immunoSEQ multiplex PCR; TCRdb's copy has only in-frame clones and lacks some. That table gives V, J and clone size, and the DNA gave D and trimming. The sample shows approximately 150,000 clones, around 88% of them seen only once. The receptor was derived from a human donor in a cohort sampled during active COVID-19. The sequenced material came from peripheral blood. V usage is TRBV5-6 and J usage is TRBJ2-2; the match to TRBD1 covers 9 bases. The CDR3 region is CASSLAGQGMAGELFF. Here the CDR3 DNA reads TGTGCCAGCAGCTTGGCAGGACAGGGGATGGCCGGGGAGCTGTTTTTT.